This is a list of T cell receptor beta chains from one sample in a study of cytomegalovirus exposure and HLA in healthy donors. Using immunoSEQ multiplex PCR, the repertoire was profiled, and TCRdb retains in-frame clones only, with some absent. The sample shows around 230,000 clones, roughly 80% of them seen only once. The material sequenced was PBMCs. The source of these receptors is a man aged 40-49 years in good health and CMV-seropositive. Both conserved end residues are part of each CDR3. Each record gives: D gene, clone size, J gene, V gene, CDR3 DNA, CDR3 protein. A D gene is named only where the DNA matches it firmly. A row's size may be missing; if present it is once, few, many or a size class.

TRBD2,.,TRBJ2-7,TRBV5-1,TGCGCCAGCAGTTACATAACGGCGGGGGGCCCATTGACCTACGAGCAGTACTTC,CASSYITAGGPLTYEQYF
TRBD2,.,TRBJ2-2,TRBV7-2,TGTGCCAGCAGCTTGGGGGTCCTAGCGGGAGGGCCCGGGGAGCTGTTTTTT,CASSLGVLAGGPGELFF
.,.,TRBJ2-2,TRBV10-1,TGCGCCACCTCCGATGACAGCTACACCGGGGAGCTGTTTTTT,CATSDDSYTGELFF
TRBD2,.,TRBJ2-5,TRBV7-9,TGTGCCAGCAGCTCGCTAGCGGCTTACCAAGAGACCCAGTACTTC,CASSSLAAYQETQYF
.,.,TRBJ1-2,TRBV9,TGTGCCAGCAGGGGGGAGGGTGTGGACTATGGCTACACCTTC,CASRGEGVDYGYTF
.,.,TRBJ2-3,TRBV7-3,TGTGCCAGCAGCCTGATCGGAGATACGCAGTATTTT,CASSLIGDTQYF
TRBD1,.,TRBJ2-3,TRBV7-9,TGTGCCAGCAGGGGGACAGGGGTTGATACGCAGTATTTT,CASRGTGVDTQYF
.,.,TRBJ2-1,TRBV11-2,TGTGCCAGCACCCCGTCGGTGAGGGATGAGCAGTTCTTC,CASTPSVRDEQFF
TRBD1,.,TRBJ1-2,TRBV28,TGTGCCAGCAGTTTGACAGGGAGCTATGGCTACACCTTC,CASSLTGSYGYTF
TRBD1,.,TRBJ1-1,TRBV7-8,TGTGCCAGCAGCTCGCCGACAGGGGCCTGGGGGACTGAAGCTTTCTTT,CASSSPTGAWGTEAFF
.,.,TRBJ1-1,TRBV6-5,TGTGCCAGCAGTTACGTCTGGGGAGTACGAGAGGCTGAAGCTTTCTTT,CASSYVWGVREAEAFF
.,.,TRBJ2-1,TRBV7-3,TGTGCCAGCAGCTTATGGGCTAACAATGAGCAGTTCTTC,CASSLWANNEQFF
TRBD1,.,TRBJ2-7,TRBV30,TGTGCCTGGAGTGGGGAGGGGACAGGGGGCGAGCAGTACTTC,CAWSGEGTGGEQYF
TRBD2,few,TRBJ2-7,TRBV6-5,TGTGCCAGCAGTTTCCGGACTAGCGGGAGTCCCTACGAGCAGTACTTC,CASSFRTSGSPYEQYF
TRBD2,.,TRBJ2-1,TRBV6-5,TGTGCCAGCAGTTACTCGGCTAGCGGGGTTTACAATGAGCAGTTCTTC,CASSYSASGVYNEQFF
TRBD1,once,TRBJ2-3,TRBV2,TGTGCCAGCATAAGGGTTGGGACAGGAGACACAGATACGCAGTATTTT,CASIRVGTGDTDTQYF
.,few,TRBJ2-3,TRBV18,TGTGCCAGCTCACGTTCAGGAAGCACAGATACGCAGTATTTT,CASSRSGSTDTQYF
TRBD2,.,TRBJ2-1,TRBV7-2,TGTGCCAGCAGCTTGGGACTAGCGGGACTAAATGAGCAGTTCTTC,CASSLGLAGLNEQFF
.,few,TRBJ2-5,TRBV30,TGTGCCTGGATCGGTCCCCTAGAGACCCAGTACTTC,CAWIGPLETQYF
TRBD1,.,TRBJ2-1,TRBV5-1,TGCGCCAGCAGCCACGGGACAGGGGCCTACAATGAGCAGTTCTTC,CASSHGTGAYNEQFF
.,.,TRBJ2-5,TRBV5-1,TGCGCCAGCAGCCGTAGACTGGGGGGAGAGACCCAGTACTTC,CASSRRLGGETQYF
.,once,TRBJ1-2,TRBV6-5,TGTGCCAGCAGCTTCCATGGACAGAGCTATGGCTACACCTTC,CASSFHGQSYGYTF
TRBD2,.,TRBJ2-7,TRBV29-1,TGCAGCGTTGGTTTCGGGACTAGCGGGAGTAACGAGCAGTACTTC,CSVGFGTSGSNEQYF
TRBD1,.,TRBJ1-2,TRBV19,TGTGCCACTACGACAGGGGGAGATGGCTACACCTTC,CATTTGGDGYTF
TRBD2,.,TRBJ2-7,TRBV27,TGTGCCAGCAGCCTTGGGACTAGCGGCCTCTACGAGCAGTACTTC,CASSLGTSGLYEQYF
TRBD2,.,TRBJ2-7,TRBV29-1,TGCAGCGCAACTAGCGGGAGCACCTACGAGCAGTACTTC,CSATSGSTYEQYF
.,.,TRBJ1-5,TRBV30,TGTGCCTGGAGTGATCAGGTAATAGGCAATCAGCCCCAGCATTTT,CAWSDQVIGNQPQHF
.,.,TRBJ2-5,TRBV2,TGTGCCAGCAGTGACTTGGCCAGGGGCATCGGGACCCAGTACTTC,CASSDLARGIGTQYF
.,.,TRBJ2-2,TRBV5-4,TGTGCCAGCAGCTTGGACGACAGCATCCCGAACACCGGGGAGCTGTTTTTT,CASSLDDSIPNTGELFF
.,.,TRBJ1-6,TRBV9,TGTGCCAGCAGCGTAGGAGGGAATCGGGATTCACCCCTCCACTTT,CASSVGGNRDSPLHF
TRBD1,.,TRBJ1-5,TRBV5-1,TGCGCCAGCAGCTTGGGGACAGGAGTCAATCAGCCCCAGCATTTT,CASSLGTGVNQPQHF
.,.,TRBJ2-5,TRBV7-8,TGTGCCAGCAGCTTACCGGTGCTACAGGGTGGGGAGACCCAGTACTTC,CASSLPVLQGGETQYF
TRBD1,once,TRBJ1-2,TRBV5-1,TGCGCCAGCAGCTTGGTGGGACAGGGGGCAGAAGGCTACACCTTC,CASSLVGQGAEGYTF
.,.,TRBJ1-5,TRBV27,TGTGCCAGCAGTAACCGGGGGAGGGGGGCCGGGAATCAGCCCCAGCATTTT,CASSNRGRGAGNQPQHF
TRBD1,.,TRBJ2-7,TRBV15,TGTGCCACCAGCAGCGGGACAGGGGAATACGAGCAGTACTTC,CATSSGTGEYEQYF
.,.,TRBJ2-1,TRBV28,TGTGCCAGCGCAGCCCGATATAGCGGAGCCTACAATGAGCAGTTCTTC,CASAARYSGAYNEQFF
.,.,TRBJ2-3,TRBV27,TGTGCCAGCAGTTTGGCTAGCACAGATACGCAGTATTTT,CASSLASTDTQYF
.,.,TRBJ2-3,TRBV19,TGTGCCAGTAGTATAGTGCCAGCAGATACGCAGTATTTT,CASSIVPADTQYF
.,few,TRBJ1-3,TRBV4-1,TGCGCCAGCAGCCAAGTCTCAGGGTTCTCTGGAAACACCATATATTTT,CASSQVSGFSGNTIYF
.,.,TRBJ1-2,TRBV27,TGTGCCAGCAGTTCCACAGGGCACTATGGCTACACCTTC,CASSSTGHYGYTF
TRBD2,.,TRBJ2-7,TRBV5-1,TGCGCCAGCAGCTTGGCGCAAGGACTAGGAGGGTACGAGCAGTACTTC,CASSLAQGLGGYEQYF
.,few,TRBJ1-1,TRBV4-1,TGCGCCAGCAGCCAAGGGGAGACAGGAGGCATGAACACTGAAGCTTTCTTT,CASSQGETGGMNTEAFF
.,.,TRBJ1-1,TRBV9,TGTGCCAGCAGCGTAAAGCCAGGGGCCTTGTACACTGAAGCTTTCTTT,CASSVKPGALYTEAFF
TRBD1,.,TRBJ1-4,TRBV20-1,TGCAGTGCTTACCAGGGGGAAGGTCTGTTTTTT,CSAYQGEGLFF
.,once,TRBJ2-7,TRBV29-1,TGCAGCGTTGAAACAGGTTACTCCTACGAGCAGTACTTC,CSVETGYSYEQYF
.,.,TRBJ1-1,TRBV18,TGTGCCAGCTCACCAAACAGGGCGGGGGACACTGAAGCTTTCTTT,CASSPNRAGDTEAFF
.,.,TRBJ1-1,TRBV4-1,TGCGCCAGCAGCGAGGCGAGACAGGAGTCGGCTTTCTTT,CASSEARQESAFF
.,.,TRBJ1-1,TRBV5-1,TGCGCCAGCAGCTTGCCGGGAGGAACGGGGATTGAAGCTTTCTTT,CASSLPGGTGIEAFF
.,.,TRBJ2-7,TRBV9,TGTGCCAGCAGCCCCTTTGATGGAGGGGTTAACGAGCAGTACTTC,CASSPFDGGVNEQYF
.,.,TRBJ1-2,TRBV5-1,TGCGCCAGCAGCTTGGCCAGGAACTATGGCTACACCTTC,CASSLARNYGYTF
.,.,TRBJ1-4,TRBV27,TGTGCCAGCAGACAGGGAGAGACTAATGAAAAACTGTTTTTT,CASRQGETNEKLFF